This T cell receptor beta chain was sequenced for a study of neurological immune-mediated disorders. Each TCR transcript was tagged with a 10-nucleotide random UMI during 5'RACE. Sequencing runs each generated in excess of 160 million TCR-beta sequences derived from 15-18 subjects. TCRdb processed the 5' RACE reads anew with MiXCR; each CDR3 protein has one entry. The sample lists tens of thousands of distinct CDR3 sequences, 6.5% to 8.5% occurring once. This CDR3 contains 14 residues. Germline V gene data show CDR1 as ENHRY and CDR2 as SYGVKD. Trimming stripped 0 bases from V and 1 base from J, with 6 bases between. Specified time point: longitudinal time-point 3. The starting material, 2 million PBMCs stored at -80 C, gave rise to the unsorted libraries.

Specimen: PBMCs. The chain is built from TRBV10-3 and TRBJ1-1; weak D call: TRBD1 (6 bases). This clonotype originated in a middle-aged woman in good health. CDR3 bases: TGTGCCATCAGTGAGTCACAGGGGAACACTGAAGCTTTCTTT. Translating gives CAISESQGNTEAFF.